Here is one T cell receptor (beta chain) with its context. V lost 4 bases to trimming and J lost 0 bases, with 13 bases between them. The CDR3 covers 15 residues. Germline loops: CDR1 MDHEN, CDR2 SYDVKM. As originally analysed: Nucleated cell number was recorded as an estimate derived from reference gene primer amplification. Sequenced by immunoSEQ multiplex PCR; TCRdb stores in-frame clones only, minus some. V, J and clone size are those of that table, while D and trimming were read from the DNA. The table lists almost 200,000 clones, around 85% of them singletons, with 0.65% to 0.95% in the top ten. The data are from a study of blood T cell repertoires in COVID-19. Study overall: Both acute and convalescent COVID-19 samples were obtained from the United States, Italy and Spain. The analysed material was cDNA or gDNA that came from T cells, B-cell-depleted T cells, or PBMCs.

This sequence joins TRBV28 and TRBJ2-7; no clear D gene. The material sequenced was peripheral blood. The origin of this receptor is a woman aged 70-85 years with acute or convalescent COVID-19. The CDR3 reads CASSSPRIASYEQYF. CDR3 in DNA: TGTGCCAGCAGTTCTCCGCGCATAGCCTCCTACGAGCAGTACTTC.